Below, 20 T cell receptor beta chains from the same sample are listed, as sequenced in a study of T cells in Graves' hyperthyroidism and ophthalmopathy. TCR beta CDR3 region amplification was performed from RNA transcripts. First-round RT-PCR of the TCR CDR3 relied on the HTBI primer set. TCRdb analysed the multiplex PCR reads with MiXCR anew, one entry per CDR3 protein. The sample lists some 600,000 distinct CDR3 sequences, approximately 13% occurring once. The sample was blood. The origin of the receptors is a woman under 40 with Graves' hyperthyroidism that later progressed to Graves' ophthalmopathy.

J is TRBJ1-4 and V is TRBV19; D is unresolved. V lost 7 bases and J 7 bases, leaving 16 bases between the germline ends. Germline values: CDR1 LNHDA, CDR2 SQIVND (reference sequence). The CDR3 has 14 amino acids. The CDR3 DNA is TGTGCCAGTATGGGAACCGGTCGGTCTGAAAAACTGTTTTTT. Its translation: CASMGTGRSEKLFF.

The V gene is TRBV5-5, the J gene TRBJ2-3; D might be TRBD2 (6 bases). V lost 4 bases and J 0 bases, leaving 15 bases between the germline ends. Germline CDR1 and CDR2: SGHKS and YYEKEE (reference sequence). CDR3 length: 16 amino acids. Here the CDR3 reads CASSPLGDSSTDTQYF. The CDR3 nucleotides read TGTGCCAGCAGCCCGCTAGGGGACTCAAGCACAGATACGCAGTATTTT.

Many counts were recorded for this clonotype. J is TRBJ2-3 and V is TRBV19, with 10 bases lining up with TRBD1. Germline CDR1 is LNHDA and CDR2 is SQIVND (reference sequence). The CDR3 runs to 15 residues. After removal of 8 bases from V and 6 bases from J, the junction contained 11 bases not matched to a gene. The CDR3 loop is CASGTGAAHSDTQYF. DNA of the CDR3: TGTGCCAGTGGGACAGGGGCCGCGCACAGTGATACGCAGTATTTT.

The V call is TRBV20-1, the J call TRBJ2-6; D possibly matches TRBD1 or TRBD2 (5 bases each). CDR1 and CDR2 (germline): DFQATT, SNEGSKA (reference sequence). The CDR3 has 15 residues. Trimming removed 1 base at V and 4 bases at J, with 11 bases between. The CDR3 sequence is CSARVEGRGANVLTF. CDR3 bases: TGCAGTGCTAGAGTTGAGGGGCGGGGGGCCAACGTCCTGACTTTC.

This clonotype has ten or more counts. This chain joins TRBV27 and TRBJ1-2; D unclear. The CDR3 covers 13 residues. Germline CDR1 is MNHEY and CDR2 is SMNVEV (reference sequence). The V and J ends lost 6 bases and 2 bases respectively, with 10 bases between them. The CDR3: CASSLVGNYGYTF. CDR3 bases: TGTGCCAGCAGCTTAGTGGGGAACTATGGCTACACCTTC.

This clonotype was seen only a few times. The rearrangement uses TRBV5-8 and TRBJ1-1; D is unclear. V lost 1 base, J lost 0 bases, and 16 bases lay in between. The CDR3 has 17 amino acids. CDR1 and CDR2 from the germline V gene are SGHTS and YDEGEE. In DNA form, the CDR3 reads TGTGCCAGCAGCTTGTTGGGGAGCCGCCTAATGAACACTGAAGCTTTCTTT. Translated: CASSLLGSRLMNTEAFF.

A word on this clonotype: Being one base from a much bigger clone, this may be a read error. The rearrangement uses TRBV6-2 or TRBV6-3 and TRBJ1-5; D may be TRBD1 (6 bases). The germline V gene encodes CDR1 MNHEY and CDR2 SVGEGT. This CDR3 contains 18 residues. CDR3 loop: CAGSYGGGEGRSNQPQHF. The CDR3 DNA is TGTGCCGGCAGTTACGGAGGGGGTGAGGGGAGAAGCAATCAGCCCCAGCATTTT.

Ten or more counts support this clonotype. The chain links TRBV2 to TRBJ2-5, with 8 bases fitting TRBD1. The CDR3 is 16 residues long. CDR1 is SNHLY, CDR2 FYNNEI, per germline. The V segment lost 8 bases and the J segment 5 bases; nucleotides outside the gene matches: 16. The CDR3 nucleotides are TGTGCCAGCTCCGAAGCAGGGGGCGCGAATTGGGAGACCCAGTACTTC. Translation: CASSEAGGANWETQYF.

This clonotype has a count of ten or more. The J gene is TRBJ2-7, the V gene TRBV2; 9 positions match TRBD2. There are 16 residues in the CDR3. Germline trimming cut 0 bases from V and 2 bases from J; bases unmatched to any gene: 5. Germline values: CDR1 SNHLY, CDR2 FYNNEI. This CDR3 is CASSEAEAGGPYEQYF. As DNA, the CDR3 is TGTGCCAGCAGTGAAGCGGAAGCGGGAGGCCCCTACGAGCAGTACTTC.

The rearrangement links TRBV20-1 to TRBJ1-4; D gene uncertain. The germline V gene has CDR1 DFQATT and CDR2 SNEGSKA (reference sequence). V was trimmed by 1 base and J by 7 bases, leaving 13 bases between them. The CDR3 loop spans 14 amino acids. Written as DNA, the CDR3 is TGCAGTGCTAGAGTTCGAGGGTTGGCTGAAAAACTGTTTTTT. Amino acid sequence: CSARVRGLAEKLFF.

The chain combines TRBV19 with TRBJ1-5, with TRBD1 matching 7 bases. Germline V lookup: CDR1 LNHDA, CDR2 SQIVND (reference sequence). This CDR3 has 18 amino acids. The ends lost 0 bases at V and 0 bases at J; junction bases unmatched: 8. The CDR3 protein is CASSIDYKTGYSNQPQHF. The CDR3 coding sequence is TGTGCCAGTAGTATAGACTACAAGACAGGGTATAGCAATCAGCCCCAGCATTTT.

This clonotype was observed many times. This chain joins TRBV11-2 and TRBJ2-7; TRBD2 matches 9 bases. The CDR3 runs 14 residues. CDR1 and CDR2 (germline): SGHAT, FQNNGV. J lost 2 bases, V lost 8 bases, and 7 bases had no gene match. CDR3 coding DNA: TGTGCCAGCTCGACTAGCGGTTCCCCCTACGAGCAGTACTTC. Its translation is CASSTSGSPYEQYF.

This clonotype appeared many times. The chain uses TRBV7-2 and TRBJ2-4; D not resolved. The germline V gene encodes CDR1 SGHTA and CDR2 FQGNSA. The CDR3 runs 14 residues. Trimming removed 1 base at V and 0 bases at J, with 4 bases between. This CDR3 reads CASSLGRAKNIQYF. CDR3 in DNA: TGTGCCAGCAGCTTAGGAAGAGCCAAAAACATTCAGTACTTC.

This clonotype has at least ten counts. This sequence joins TRBV5-1 and TRBJ1-2; possible D gene TRBD1, 5 bases. CDR3 size: 13 residues. V shed 4 bases and J shed 8 bases, with 15 bases lying between them. The germline gives CDR1 SGHRS, CDR2 YFSETQ. The CDR3 loop reads CASSPTPGLGYTF. Written as DNA, the CDR3 is TGCGCCAGCAGCCCTACTCCAGGGCTCGGCTACACCTTC.

The J gene is TRBJ2-3, the V gene TRBV24-1; 7 positions agree with TRBD2. Trimming cost V 7 bases and J 6 bases; bases outside gene matches: 9. The germline V gene has CDR1 KGHDR and CDR2 SFDVKD. The CDR3 runs to 14 residues. CDR3 in amino acids: CATRGGNTVDTQYF. For the CDR3, the DNA is TGTGCCACCAGGGGGGGGAACACAGTGGATACGCAGTATTTT.

This clonotype was counted a few times. The V and J genes are TRBV27 and TRBJ2-3; 10 bases map to TRBD2. The CDR3 runs 17 residues. Germline-derived CDR1 and CDR2 are MNHEY and SMNVEV (reference sequence). J lost 8 bases, V lost 6 bases, and 17 bases had no gene match. This CDR3 reads CASSQESASGRSGTQYF. Here the CDR3 DNA reads TGTGCCAGCAGCCAAGAGTCCGCTAGCGGGAGATCCGGTACGCAGTATTTT.

This clonotype has at least ten counts. This chain uses TRBV28 with TRBJ1-1; 7 nucleotides agree with TRBD1. V lost 0 bases to trimming and J lost 8 bases; unmatched junction nucleotides: 0. CDR1 and CDR2 (germline): MDHEN, SYDVKM. The CDR3 consists of 12 residues. CDR3 sequence: CASSLWTGEAFF. In DNA, the CDR3 is TGTGCCAGCAGTTTATGGACAGGGGAAGCTTTCTTT.

This clonotype has only a few counts. The J gene is TRBJ2-3, the V gene TRBV6-1, with 12 bases that match TRBD1. V lost 4 bases and J lost 5; bases outside the gene matches: 7. CDR3 length: 16 residues. Germline-derived CDR1 and CDR2 are MNHNS and SASEGT. This chain's CDR3 is CASSGGDRGREDTQYF. For the CDR3, the DNA is TGTGCCAGCAGTGGAGGGGACAGGGGGCGTGAAGATACGCAGTATTTT.

This chain links TRBV7-2 with TRBJ1-2, with 8 bases identical to TRBD1. The CDR3 is made up of 13 amino acids. Trimming removed 8 bases from V and 3 bases from J; junction bases left unmatched: 5. Germline V gene lookup returns CDR1 SGHTA and CDR2 FQGNSA. This CDR3 is CASPGQGHYGYTF. CDR3 DNA sequence: TGTGCCAGCCCCGGACAGGGCCACTATGGCTACACCTTC.

This clonotype has more than one count but fewer than ten. The V and J genes are TRBV6-2 or TRBV6-3 and TRBJ1-5; TRBD1 matches at 9 bases. This CDR3 comprises 15 residues. V was pared by 6 bases and J by 6 bases, with 9 bases of the junction left unmatched. Germline V gene sequence: CDR1 MNHEY, CDR2 SVGEGT. The CDR3 DNA follows: TGTGCCAGCAGAAAACAGGGGGCGGCGGGTCAGCCCCAGCATTTT. The encoded protein is CASRKQGAAGQPQHF.